The clone carrying this T cell receptor (beta chain) was recorded many times. This sample stems from a study of T-cell reconstitution after alpha-beta-depleted transplantation in children. The CDR3 loop spans 10 amino acids. Trimming removed 5 bases from V and 5 bases from J, with 2 bases in between. TCRbeta library construction was performed incorporating unique molecular identifiers. TCRdb re-called the PCR reads through MiXCR, storing one row per CDR3 protein. The sample records some 530,000 distinct CDR3 sequences, around 12% being singletons. The chain links TRBV12-3 or TRBV12-4 to TRBJ2-3; D ambiguous. The sequencing used PBMCs from the stem cell graft donor, collected from the stem cell graft. This sequence originates from a human donor who donated a stem cell graft to a child with combined immunodeficiency. For the CDR3, the DNA is TGTGCCAGCAGTGGAGATACGCAGTATTTT. The encoded protein is CASSGDTQYF.